This paragraph covers one TCR beta chain sequence. This specimen comes from a study of memory CD4+ T cells and cytomegalovirus serostatus. Single viable CD3+CD4+CD8-CD45RO+ cells were sorted as the memory CD4+ T cells. The CDR3 has 13 amino acids. Per germline, CDR1 SGHTA and CDR2 FQGNSA. The V gene end was trimmed by 7 bases and the J gene end by 4 bases; junction bases not matched to a gene: 5. Sequencing was performed with immunoSEQ multiplex PCR; in TCRdb, only in-frame clones are kept and a portion is missing. The sample has 45,000 to 65,000 clones, 80% to 85% seen once. The J gene is TRBJ2-5, the V gene TRBV7-2, with 8 bases fitting TRBD1. The TCR was taken from an adult in good health and CMV-seropositive. Sequenced sample: memory CD4+ T cells from blood. The CDR3 reads CASKDRVGETQYF. Written as DNA, the CDR3 is TGTGCCAGCAAGGACAGGGTGGGAGAGACCCAGTACTTC. Complete variable domain (other parts from reference TRBV7-2 and TRBJ2-5): GAGVSQSPSNKVTEKGKDVELRCDPISGHTALYWYRQSLGQGLEFLIYFQGNSAPDKSGLPSDRFSAERTGGSVSTLTIQRTQQEDSAVYLCASKDRVGETQYFGPGTRLLVL.